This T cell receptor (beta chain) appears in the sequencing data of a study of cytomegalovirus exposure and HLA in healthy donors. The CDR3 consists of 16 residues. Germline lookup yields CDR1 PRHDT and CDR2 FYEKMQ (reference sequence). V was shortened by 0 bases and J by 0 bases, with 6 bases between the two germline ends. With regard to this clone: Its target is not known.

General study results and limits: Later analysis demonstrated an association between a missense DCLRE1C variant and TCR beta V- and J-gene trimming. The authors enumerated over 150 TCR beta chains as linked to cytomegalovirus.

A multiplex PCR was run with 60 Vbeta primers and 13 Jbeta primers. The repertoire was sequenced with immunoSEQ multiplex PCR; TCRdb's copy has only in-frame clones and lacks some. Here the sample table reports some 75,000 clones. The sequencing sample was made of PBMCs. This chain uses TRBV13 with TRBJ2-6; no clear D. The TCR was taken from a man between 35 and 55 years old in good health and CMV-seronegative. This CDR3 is CASSLGAISGANVLTF. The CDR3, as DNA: TGTGCCAGCAGCTTAGGCGCGATCTCTGGGGCCAACGTCCTGACTTTC.